The rows below give T cell receptor beta chains drawn from one sample of a study of T cells after posttransplantation cyclophosphamide. Clones were read by immunoSEQ multiplex PCR, and TCRdb kept only the in-frame ones, dropping some. The table shows 50,000 to 55,000 clones, with roughly 84% occurring only once. Sequencing was performed on PBMCs. These receptors were taken from a man aged 25 to 45 with a blood cancer, CMV-positive, and with a related stem cell donor. Each CDR3 is given with its conserved first and last residue. The order of the fields is D gene, V gene, CDR3 length, J gene, CDR3 protein. The D gene is left open where the match is weak.

>TRBD1|TRBV28|16|TRBJ1-5
CASSFIGTGNNQPQHF
>TRBD2|TRBV5-1|16|TRBJ2-5
CASSLTSSGTQETQYF
>TRBD2|TRBV5-1|16|TRBJ2-1
CASSPGSGRGNNEQFF
>-|TRBV4-1|15|-
CASSQEPHSSYEQYF
>-|TRBV30|15|TRBJ1-4
CAWSQGLMDSRKLFF
>-|TRBV28|12|TRBJ2-7
CASTTSSDEQYF
>-|TRBV15|14|TRBJ1-1
CATTSPDMNTEAFF
>TRBD1|TRBV7-2|14|TRBJ1-5
CASSPGQGAGPQHF
>TRBD2|TRBV18|17|TRBJ2-3
CASSPSLAGLGGDTQYF
>-|TRBV11-3|14|TRBJ2-3
CASSSSENTGTQYF
>-|TRBV11-3|15|TRBJ1-4
CASSLGTGVSEKLFF
>TRBD2|TRBV11-3|15|TRBJ2-2
CASSVAAGTTGELFF
>-|TRBV9|15|TRBJ2-1
CASSVISEAYNEQFF
>-|TRBV19|14|TRBJ2-7
CASSIAGNSYEQYF
>-|TRBV4-1|14|TRBJ1-1
CASSRIEVNTEAFF
>TRBD1|TRBV30|14|TRBJ1-5
CAWSSGQLYQPQHF
>-|TRBV2|12|TRBJ2-5
CASSVGQGTQYF
>TRBD1|TRBV27|16|TRBJ2-5
CASSFLGQGKGETQYF
>-|TRBV6-1|15|TRBJ1-2
CASSEGEGRFYGYTF
>TRBD1|TRBV5-6|18|TRBJ2-7
CASSLEGSVGTGTYEQYF
>-|TRBV19|16|TRBJ2-1
CASSNPPDYPYNEQFF
>TRBD1|TRBV9|15|TRBJ1-2
CASSVSPGGNYGYTF
>TRBD1|TRBV5-4|13|TRBJ2-5
CASSPTGGETQYF
>-|TRBV27|17|TRBJ1-5
CASSPFVTGNSNQPQHF
>-|TRBV28|19|TRBJ2-1
CASSGPIVSAGTSYNEQFF
>TRBD2|TRBV7-6|14|TRBJ2-1
CASSPTSAYNEQFF
>-|TRBV6-8|12|TRBJ2-1
CASSPLYNEQFF
>-|TRBV6-5|15|TRBJ2-1
CASSYRGSPYNEQFF
>TRBD2|TRBV11-2|19|TRBJ2-6
CASSLSMASGISGANVLTF
>-|TRBV19|17|TRBJ2-2
CASSRLAGRSNTGELFF
>TRBD2|TRBV4-3|15|TRBJ2-1
CASSQAGGFYNEQFF
>-|TRBV28|13|TRBJ1-5
CATQQGLSQPQHF
>-|TRBV6-4|13|TRBJ2-3
CASSTGTSDTQYF
>TRBD2|TRBV4-2|15|TRBJ2-1
CASSHLGGANNEQFF
>TRBD2|TRBV7-6|18|TRBJ2-7
CASSLVPLTSERVYEQYF
>-|TRBV30|14|TRBJ2-1
CAWIRWQGGYEQFF
>-|TRBV28|12|TRBJ2-7
CASSLSTDEQYF
>-|TRBV7-8|11|TRBJ2-1
CASSFYYEQFF
>-|TRBV18|12|TRBJ1-2
CASSPSDYGYTF
>-|TRBV10-3|15|TRBJ2-2
CAISETSGIAGELFF
>-|TRBV5-1|13|TRBJ2-7
CASSLGLDYEQYF
>-|TRBV5-6|15|TRBJ1-3
CASSPNQGYGNTIYF
>TRBD2|TRBV5-4|15|TRBJ2-1
CASSFGGRAPNEQFF
>-|TRBV11-2|16|TRBJ2-7
CASSFEPFGSIYEQYF
>-|TRBV21-1|17|TRBJ1-4
CASSKERFDLPSEKLFF
>-|TRBV5-8|14|TRBJ2-7
CASITGRFSYEQYF
>-|TRBV7-2|15|TRBJ2-1
CASSLSRAGANEQFF
>-|TRBV10-2|15|TRBJ2-7
CASRFDRRLSYEQYF
>-|TRBV4-3|16|TRBJ2-6
CASSQGRGSGANVLTF
>TRBD1|TRBV6-5|14|TRBJ2-1
CASRLGQLHNEQFF
>-|TRBV1|15|TRBJ2-1
CTSSHGRFSYNEQFF
>TRBD1|TRBV7-2|15|TRBJ1-2
CASSTLQGGWGGYTF
>-|TRBV4-1|14|TRBJ1-1
CASSQIWQDTEAFF
>TRBD1|TRBV10-3|16|TRBJ1-1
CAISDGYKQGAAEAFF
>-|TRBV11-2|14|TRBJ2-2
CASSRDFNTGELFF
>TRBD1|TRBV15|15|TRBJ2-5
CATSKDRGREETQYF